The T cell receptor (beta chain) under discussion was sequenced for a study of CD8 T cells in ankylosing spondylitis. Study-level points and caveats: There was a TCR beta motif, made of fewer than 10 highly homologous variants, that appeared characteristic of ankylosing spondylitis blood.

There are 17 residues in the CDR3. V lost 5 bases to trimming and J lost 2 bases, with 19 bases between them. Germline loops: CDR1 SEHNR, CDR2 FQNEAQ (reference sequence). TCRdb re-called the 5' RACE reads with MiXCR, one entry per CDR3 protein. The sample yields under 950,000 distinct CDR3 sequences, under 20% seen once. Only a few counts were recorded for this clonotype. Its antigen is not identified. Sequencing was done on a sample of blood, either unsorted or a sorted T cell fraction (not recorded which). The receptor comes from a male donor with ankylosing spondylitis. The chain recombines TRBV7-9 with TRBJ1-5; maybe TRBD1 (6 bases). The CDR3 DNA is TGTGCCAGCAGCCCAGCGGGGGCAGGGGATGGCAATCAGCCCCAGCATTTT. Protein product: CASSPAGAGDGNQPQHF.